What follows are 29 T cell receptor beta chains derived from one specimen sequenced in a study of blood T cell repertoires in COVID-19. TCRdb keeps only in-frame clones here, not all; method: immunoSEQ multiplex PCR. The sample lists under 200,000 clones, about 80% seen once, with around 2.4% in the top ten. The source material was peripheral blood. The source of these receptors is a human donor with acute or convalescent COVID-19. The donor label of this sample is uncertain.

The chain has TRBV7-2 and TRBJ2-7, with 12 nucleotides matching TRBD1. The V and J ends lost 5 bases and 2 bases, in that order; junction bases with no gene match: 10. In germline, CDR1 is SGHTA, CDR2 FQGNSA. The CDR3 contains 17 residues. CDR3: CASSIGTGGGIAYEQYF. CDR3 DNA: TGTGCCAGCAGCATTGGGACAGGGGGCGGAATAGCCTACGAGCAGTACTTC. The full variable domain, with the rest looked up from reference TRBV7-2 and TRBJ2-7, is GAGVSQSPSNKVTEKGKDVELRCDPISGHTALYWYRQSLGQGLEFLIYFQGNSAPDKSGLPSDRFSAERTGGSVSTLTIQRTQQEDSAVYLCASSIGTGGGIAYEQYFGPGTRLTVT.

The chain has TRBV5-4 and TRBJ2-3; 12 nucleotides line up with TRBD2. Germline values: CDR1 SGHNT, CDR2 YYREEE (reference sequence). Trimming at V came to 4 bases and at J to 4 bases, leaving 7 bases not matched to a gene. The CDR3 consists of 16 residues. CDR3 nucleotide sequence: TGTGCCAGCAGCAAGTCTAGCGGGAGGGCCCCAGATACGCAGTATTTT. Translating gives CASSKSSGRAPDTQYF.

CDR3 residues: CASSRGLDNEQFF. The CDR3 DNA reads as TGTGCCAGTTCTAGGGGGTTGGACAATGAGCAGTTCTTC. The V and J genes are TRBV7-8 and TRBJ2-1, with D possibly TRBD1 on 6 matching bases. The germline V and J ends were trimmed by 9 bases and 5 bases, with 14 bases remaining between them. Germline V gene sequence: CDR1 SGHVS, CDR2 FQNEAQ. The CDR3 has 13 amino acids.

This clone has only a few counts. This chain links TRBV5-1 with TRBJ1-2; the D gene is possibly TRBD1 (5 bases). The CDR3 is 15 amino acids. V dropped 4 bases and J dropped 8 bases, with 21 bases sitting between them. CDR1 is SGHRS, CDR2 YFSETQ, per germline. The CDR3 DNA follows: TGCGCCAGCAGCCCAGGACAAGGGGTCACTCGGGGCTACACCTTC. Amino acid sequence: CASSPGQGVTRGYTF.

The chain combines TRBV11-2 with TRBJ2-7; TRBD1 is a possible D gene (5 bases). V lost 0 bases and J 0 bases, leaving 6 bases between the germline ends. Germline CDR1 and CDR2: SGHAT and FQNNGV. The CDR3 runs to 14 residues. Written as DNA, the CDR3 is TGTGCCAGCAGCTTAGACAGGGCCTCCTACGAGCAGTACTTC. Translating it yields CASSLDRASYEQYF.

This chain uses TRBV19 with TRBJ2-1, with TRBD2 matching 13 bases. The ends lost 4 bases at V and 7 bases at J; junction bases unmatched: 13. CDR3 length: 18 residues. Germline V gives CDR1 LNHDA, CDR2 SQIVND (reference sequence). CDR3 nucleotide sequence: TGTGCCAGTAGTACCCCCGGACTAGCGGGAGTGGGGAGGAATGAGCAGTTCTTC. It specifies CASSTPGLAGVGRNEQFF.

This chain uses TRBV2 with TRBJ2-1; possibly TRBD2 for D (6 bases). The V gene lost 6 bases and the J gene lost 6 bases, with 12 bases spanning the gap. Germline-derived CDR1 and CDR2 are SNHLY and FYNNEI. CDR3 length: 13 amino acids. The CDR3 is CASRLGEVNEQFF. The CDR3 coding sequence is TGTGCCAGCAGGCTTGGGGAGGTCAATGAGCAGTTCTTC.

The chain uses TRBV15 and TRBJ2-2, with 10 bases that match TRBD1. The germline V gene has CDR1 LNHNV and CDR2 YYDKDF (reference sequence). The CDR3 runs to 15 residues. V lost 3 bases and J lost 5; bases outside the gene matches: 3. DNA of the CDR3: TGTGCCACCAGCAGGACAGGGGGCGCGACCGGGGAGCTGTTTTTT. This gives the protein CATSRTGGATGELFF.

V usage is TRBV6-5 and J usage is TRBJ1-2; 11 bases line up with TRBD1. From germline, CDR1 is MNHEY and CDR2 SVGAGI. The CDR3 sequence is 14 residues long. After removal of 5 bases from V and 8 bases from J, the junction contained 7 bases not matched to a gene. The CDR3 DNA sequence: TGTGCCAGCAGTAGGGGACAGGGGGGCAGCGGCTACACCTTC. Protein product: CASSRGQGGSGYTF.

The CDR3 nucleotides read TGCGCCAGCAGCTTGAACATTAACTCCTACGAGCAGTACTTC. Amino acid sequence: CASSLNINSYEQYF. V and J are TRBV5-1 and TRBJ2-7; D is unclear. Trimming took 1 base from V and 0 from J, leaving 8 bases between them. CDR3 length: 14 amino acids. Germline V gene data show CDR1 as SGHRS and CDR2 as YFSETQ. The full variable domain, with the rest looked up from reference TRBV5-1 and TRBJ2-7, is KAGVTQTPRYLIKTRGQQVTLSCSPISGHRSVSWYQQTPGQGLQFLFEYFSETQRNKGNFPGRFSGRQFSNSRSEMNVSTLELGDSALYLCASSLNINSYEQYFGPGTRLTVT.

The genes are TRBV5-6 and TRBJ2-7, with TRBD2 identical over 10 bases. The V and J ends lost 0 bases and 3 bases, in that order; junction bases with no gene match: 3. The CDR3 is made up of 15 amino acids. Germline assignment: CDR1 SGHDT and CDR2 YYEEEE. CDR3 in amino acids: CASSLGTSGYYEQYF. The DNA of the CDR3 is TGTGCCAGCAGCTTGGGGACTAGCGGTTACTACGAGCAGTACTTC.

The chain carries TRBV20-1 and TRBJ2-1, with unresolved D. Trimming shortened V by 3 bases and J by 8 bases, and 17 bases separated the two germline ends. CDR3 length: 14 amino acids. Germline V gene lookup returns CDR1 DFQATT and CDR2 SNEGSKA (reference sequence). The CDR3 DNA follows: TGCAGTGCTAGTAAGACTCCCCGCCCCCATGAGCAGTTCTTC. Protein product: CSASKTPRPHEQFF.

This chain connects TRBV7-2 to TRBJ2-7; the D gene is possibly TRBD2 (6 bases). The CDR3 has 16 residues. The germline gives CDR1 SGHTA, CDR2 FQGNSA. Trimming pared 1 base from V and 5 bases from J, leaving 18 bases between. CDR3 loop: CASSLVGKVTGDEQYF. The CDR3 DNA reads TGTGCCAGCAGCTTAGTCGGGAAGGTTACGGGAGACGAGCAGTACTTC. The full variable domain, rest sourced from reference TRBV7-2 and TRBJ2-7, is GAGVSQSPSNKVTEKGKDVELRCDPISGHTALYWYRQSLGQGLEFLIYFQGNSAPDKSGLPSDRFSAERTGGSVSTLTIQRTQQEDSAVYLCASSLVGKVTGDEQYFGPGTRLTVT.

The chain uses TRBV2 and TRBJ2-3, with 8 bases fitting TRBD2. The germline gives CDR1 SNHLY, CDR2 FYNNEI. This CDR3 has 16 residues. V was clipped by 5 bases and J by 1 base; unmatched bases: 8. CDR3 in amino acids: CASSSPGRGGTDTQYF. CDR3 DNA sequence: TGTGCCAGCAGTTCCCCGGGGCGGGGGGGCACAGATACGCAGTATTTT.

The rearrangement joins TRBV30 to TRBJ1-2; D unresolved. V was trimmed by 5 bases and J by 4 bases, leaving 8 bases between them. The CDR3 is 11 residues long. Germline V gives CDR1 GTSNPN, CDR2 SVGIG (reference sequence). This CDR3 reads CAWSDTYGYTF. CDR3 coding DNA: TGTGCCTGGTCTGACACCTATGGCTACACCTTC.

V gene TRBV3-1 (or the pseudogene TRBV3-2) combines with J gene TRBJ1-1; unclear D gene. The length of the CDR3 is 12 residues. CDR1 LGHDT and CDR2 YNNKEL come from the germline V gene (reference sequence). V was trimmed by 6 bases and J by 0 bases, leaving 5 bases between them. CDR3 in amino acids: CASSRVNTEAFF. CDR3 bases: TGTGCCAGCAGTCGGGTGAACACTGAAGCTTTCTTT.

J is TRBJ1-4 and V is TRBV3-1 (or the pseudogene TRBV3-2); 9 nucleotides agree with TRBD1. The trim removed 4 bases at V and 8 bases at J, leaving 8 bases unmatched. The CDR3 consists of 15 residues. Per the germline V gene, CDR1 is LGHDT and CDR2 is YNNKEL (reference sequence). The CDR3: CASSLWDRVTEKLFF. The DNA for the CDR3 is TGTGCCAGCAGCCTATGGGACAGGGTAACGGAAAAACTGTTTTTT.

There are a few counts of this clone. The V call is TRBV2, the J call TRBJ2-5; 8 bases line up with TRBD1. Germline V gives CDR1 SNHLY, CDR2 FYNNEI. This CDR3 is built from 14 residues. V shed 1 base and J 5 bases; nucleotides not matched to a gene: 3. The CDR3 here is CASSEGTGRETQYF. The CDR3, as DNA: TGTGCCAGCAGTGAAGGGACAGGGAGGGAGACCCAGTACTTC.

The chain links TRBV7-9 to TRBJ1-1, with TRBD1 as a possible D gene (5 bases). V lost 7 bases to trimming and J lost 1 base, with 13 bases between them. CDR1 and CDR2 from the germline V gene are SEHNR and FQNEAQ (reference sequence). The CDR3 runs 14 residues. CDR3 residues: CASTPTGQNTEAFF. The CDR3, as DNA: TGTGCCAGCACACCCACAGGACAGAACACTGAAGCTTTCTTT.

V gene TRBV29-1 combines with J gene TRBJ2-7; maybe TRBD1 (5 bases). Germline-derived CDR1 and CDR2 are SQVTM and ANQGSEA. There are 12 residues in the CDR3. V shed 4 bases and J shed 4 bases, with 11 bases lying between them. The CDR3 DNA is TGCAGCGTTGTGGCAGGGAAGTACGAGCAGTACTTC. It yields the protein CSVVAGKYEQYF.

This chain links TRBV28 with TRBJ2-5; D gene uncertain. Between the trimmed V and J ends, which lost 6 bases and 1 base, there was a span of 9 bases. The germline gives CDR1 MDHEN, CDR2 SYDVKM. The CDR3 has 13 residues. CDR3 coding DNA: TGTGCCAGCAGCGGTGGGCCCCAAGAGACCCAGTACTTC. This translates into CASSGGPQETQYF.

The rearrangement links TRBV5-8 to TRBJ2-5; 16 positions match TRBD2. Looked up from germline, CDR1 is SGHTS and CDR2 is YDEGEE. The trim removed 1 base at V and 1 base at J, leaving 4 bases unmatched. The CDR3 covers 18 residues. CDR3 residues: CASSLFGTSGGAQETQYF. The CDR3 DNA reads as TGTGCCAGCAGCTTGTTCGGGACTAGCGGGGGGGCCCAAGAGACCCAGTACTTC.

A few counts support this clone. The chain couples TRBV2 to TRBJ1-6; D gene ambiguous. The CDR3 loop spans 15 amino acids. CDR1 and CDR2 from the germline V gene are SNHLY and FYNNEI. Trimming removed 2 bases at V and 9 bases at J, with 14 bases between. Written as DNA, the CDR3 is TGTGCCAGCAGTGAAAGAACAGTTGTCGGTTCACCCCTCCACTTT. Translation: CASSERTVVGSPLHF.

The J gene is TRBJ2-3, the V gene TRBV9; 13 nucleotides agree with TRBD2. CDR3 length: 18 amino acids. CDR1 is SGDLS and CDR2 is YYNGEE in the germline V gene. J was trimmed by 1 base and V by 0 bases; bases with no gene match: 5. The CDR3 protein is CASSVASGLAGGTDTQYF. As DNA, the CDR3 is TGTGCCAGCAGCGTAGCTTCCGGACTAGCGGGAGGCACAGATACGCAGTATTTT.

The chain employs TRBV12-2 and TRBJ1-4; the tabulated D call, TRBD1, remains unverified against the DNA. TRBV12-2 is recorded as a pseudogene. The length of the CDR3 is 15 residues. In DNA form, the CDR3 reads TGTGCAAGTCGCTTATTGCAGGTAGCTAATGAAAAACTGTTTTTT. It yields the protein CASRLLQVANEKLFF.

This chain's CDR3 is CAWSSDGHHIYEQYF. As DNA, the CDR3 is TGTGCCTGGAGTAGTGATGGCCACCACATCTACGAGCAGTACTTC. The chain employs TRBV30 and TRBJ2-7; no reliable D call. Per the germline V gene, CDR1 is GTSNPN and CDR2 is SVGIG (reference sequence). The CDR3 loop spans 15 amino acids. V dropped 2 bases and J dropped 3 bases, with 17 bases sitting between them.

The chain recombines TRBV28 with TRBJ1-3; weak D call: TRBD1 (5 bases). The CDR3 sequence is 12 residues long. Germline loops: CDR1 MDHEN, CDR2 SYDVKM. The ends were cut back, 6 bases at V and 3 bases at J, with 6 bases in the middle. The CDR3 bases are TGTGCCAGCAGGGGGGGTGGAAACACCATATATTTT. It specifies CASRGGGNTIYF.

The chain couples TRBV29-1 to TRBJ2-5; 7 bases fit TRBD2. The CDR3 runs to 12 residues. J lost 5 bases, V lost 8 bases, and 8 bases had no gene match. Germline lookup yields CDR1 SQVTM and CDR2 ANQGSEA. The CDR3 nucleotides read TGCAGCTGGGGAGGGGAATTCGAGACCCAGTACTTC. It yields the protein CSWGGEFETQYF.

The chain links TRBV10-2 to TRBJ2-7, with a weak D call TRBD2 (6 bases). V shed 7 bases and J shed 7 bases, with 20 bases lying between them. The CDR3 is made up of 14 amino acids. In germline, CDR1 is WSHSY, CDR2 SAAADI. The CDR3 here is CASTPGLPPLEQYF. The DNA of the CDR3 is TGCGCCAGCACTCCGGGACTGCCCCCTTTGGAGCAGTACTTC.